Given below is one T cell receptor (beta chain) in context. The antigen it recognizes is unknown. Base qualities are not provided; no much larger clone lies one nucleotide away. Flow cytometry had shown CD8+CD57+ cell expansion in the patients selected for sequencing. Every patient had a diagnosis of severe acquired aplastic anemia based on International Study of Aplastic Anemia and Agranulocytosis and Camitta criteria. No patient had received any therapy when blood was sampled. The study deep-sequenced TCR repertoires of sorted CD4+ and CD8+ blood T cells from severe aplastic anemia patients and healthy subjects. Patients were enrolled in the USA under clinicaltrials.gov protocols 00001620, 01623167, 00001397, 00071045, 00081523 and 00961064. Ficoll-Paque density gradient centrifugation was used to isolate peripheral blood mononuclear cells. CD4+ and CD8+ T cells were sorted by FACS or magnetic beads before DNA extraction.

V loses 3 bases, J loses 4 bases, and the germline ends lie 12 bases apart. CDR1 and CDR2 are drawn from the germline V gene (reference sequence): LNHNV, YYDKDF. From the cysteine through the phenylalanine, the CDR3 covers 14 amino acids. The CDR3 DNA has 42 bases and is translated from base 1. The data originate from a study of CD8+CD57+ T cells in acquired aplastic anemia (dated by TCRdb to the late 2010s). About the full investigation: On average, sorted CD4+ and CD8+ cells yielded 2.5 to 3.5 ug of extracted DNA, with a range of about 0.17 to 27.4 ug. A CD8+CD57+ expansion meant a frequency higher than the mean frequency seen in healthy subjects. Results and caveats for the whole study, not just this receptor: Although around 30 CD8+ CDR3 sequences were shared by patients and controls, these sequences appeared highly expressed in patients and within the immunodominant clones of patients. CD8+ Simpson's diversity did not differ significantly between patients and healthy controls (P=0.060).

Genomic DNA served as template for TCR beta VDJ combination and CDR3 sequence profiling. An Illumina HiSeq 2000 was the platform used for TCR repertoire sequencing. The study's own analysis went as follows. TRBV/TRBJ rearrangement plots, CDR3 size and DJ length profiles, and Simpson's diversity index were used to evaluate the repertoires. Whichever DNA sequence was most abundant in the deep sequencing data was defined as the immunodominant clone. CDR3 amino acid sequences were checked for sharing between subjects and were compared against published repertoires and the VDJdb database. TCRdb cleaned the public reads at Q25 with fastp, built clones with MiXCR and kept in-frame beta chains. Rows with a matching CDR3 protein are joined into one entry that keeps the most common DNA and genes. The V and J calls reflect TCRdb's pipeline rather than the authors' work. In all, the sample holds 100,000 to 150,000 distinct CDR3 sequences, and approximately 40% of those were seen once. More than 2.5% of the sample goes to the ten largest clones.

The source is a human donor with aplastic anemia. Recombination joined TRBV15 with TRBJ2-5, and perhaps TRBD2 as D gene, on 5 matching bases. Sequencing was performed on sorted CD4+, CD8+, or CD8+CD57+ T cells (not recorded which) from PBMCs. The CDR3 is CATSSASRGETQYF. The sequence in DNA is TGTGCCACCAGCAGTGCTAGCCGCGGAGAGACCCAGTACTTC.